This TCR beta chain came from a study of cytomegalovirus exposure and HLA in healthy donors. Details on this clone: Its specificity is not known.

General study points: As was reported, the HLA-A and HLA-B alleles of most subjects were accurately predicted from TCR beta sequences.

The study ran its PCR with 60 Vbeta and 13 Jbeta primers. Assay: immunoSEQ multiplex PCR; the TCRdb copy retains only in-frame clones and omits some. The profile shows some 77,000 clones, around 80% of them singletons. Healthy bone marrow donors made up the donors. V was trimmed by 5 bases and J by 4 bases, leaving 10 bases between them. The germline V gene has CDR1 PRHDT and CDR2 FYEKMQ (reference sequence). There are 13 residues in the CDR3. The chain is built from TRBV13 and TRBJ2-3, with TRBD1 as a possible D gene (5 bases). Specimen: PBMCs. This receptor was obtained from a man in his forties or fifties in good health and CMV-seropositive. The CDR3 DNA is TGTGCCAGCAGCACTAAAGGGGCAGATACGCAGTATTTT. Encoded protein: CASSTKGADTQYF.